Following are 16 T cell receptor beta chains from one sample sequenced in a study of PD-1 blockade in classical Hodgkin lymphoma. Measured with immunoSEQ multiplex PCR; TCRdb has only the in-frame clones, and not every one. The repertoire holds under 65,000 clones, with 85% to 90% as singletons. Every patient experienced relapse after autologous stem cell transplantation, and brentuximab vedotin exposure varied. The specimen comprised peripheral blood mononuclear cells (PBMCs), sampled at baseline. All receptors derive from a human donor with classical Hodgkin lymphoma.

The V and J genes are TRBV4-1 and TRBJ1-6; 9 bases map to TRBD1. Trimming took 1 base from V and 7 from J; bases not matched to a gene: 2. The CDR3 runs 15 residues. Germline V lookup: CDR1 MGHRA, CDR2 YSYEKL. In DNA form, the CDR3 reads TGCGCCAGCAGCCAAGGGGGACAGGGCAATTCACCCCTCCACTTT. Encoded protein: CASSQGGQGNSPLHF.

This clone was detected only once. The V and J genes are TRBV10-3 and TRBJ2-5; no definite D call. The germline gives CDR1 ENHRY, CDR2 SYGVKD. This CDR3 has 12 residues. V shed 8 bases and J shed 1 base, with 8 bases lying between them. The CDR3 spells CAIGQSQETQYF. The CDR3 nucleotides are TGTGCCATCGGTCAGTCCCAAGAGACCCAGTACTTC.

This CDR3 reads CASSVQGAQETQYF. In nucleotides, the CDR3 is TGTGCCAGCAGCGTACAGGGGGCCCAAGAGACCCAGTACTTC. The chain carries TRBV2 and TRBJ2-5; 9 bases agree with TRBD1. Germline lookup yields CDR1 SNHLY and CDR2 FYNNEI. The CDR3 covers 14 residues. Trimming removed 6 bases from V and 1 base from J; junction bases left unmatched: 3.

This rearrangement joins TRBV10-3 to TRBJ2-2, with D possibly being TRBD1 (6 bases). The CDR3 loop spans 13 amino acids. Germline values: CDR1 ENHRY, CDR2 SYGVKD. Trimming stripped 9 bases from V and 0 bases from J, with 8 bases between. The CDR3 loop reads CAIRTANTGELFF. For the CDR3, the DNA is TGTGCCATACGGACAGCGAACACCGGGGAGCTGTTTTTT.

The CDR3 bases are TGCAGCGTTGAGGGGGACCTTGAAGCTTTCTTT. Translating gives CSVEGDLEAFF. The gene calls are TRBV29-1 and TRBJ1-1, with D possibly matching TRBD1 (5 bases). The CDR3 runs 11 residues. Trimming shortened V by 3 bases and J by 7 bases, and 9 bases separated the two germline ends. Germline CDR1 reads SQVTM; CDR2 reads ANQGSEA.

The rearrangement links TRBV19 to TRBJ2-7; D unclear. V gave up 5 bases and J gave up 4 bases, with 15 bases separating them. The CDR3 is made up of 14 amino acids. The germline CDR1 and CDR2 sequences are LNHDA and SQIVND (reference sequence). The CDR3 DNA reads TGTGCCAGTAGTCCCTTTGGGGTAAAATACGAGCAGTACTTC. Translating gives CASSPFGVKYEQYF.

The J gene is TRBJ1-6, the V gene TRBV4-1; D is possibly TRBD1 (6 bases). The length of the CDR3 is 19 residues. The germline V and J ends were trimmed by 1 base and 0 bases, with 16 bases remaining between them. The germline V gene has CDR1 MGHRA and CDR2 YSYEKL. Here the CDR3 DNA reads TGCGCCAGCAGCCAAGTAGGTTCAGGGGAAAGCTCCTATAATTCACCCCTCCACTTT. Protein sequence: CASSQVGSGESSYNSPLHF.

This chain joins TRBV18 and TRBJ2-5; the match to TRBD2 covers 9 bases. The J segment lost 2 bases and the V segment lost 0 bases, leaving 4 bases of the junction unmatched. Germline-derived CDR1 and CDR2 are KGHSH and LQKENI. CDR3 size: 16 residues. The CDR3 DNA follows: TGTGCCAGCTCACCACCGGCTAGCGGGGAACAAGAGACCCAGTACTTC. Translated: CASSPPASGEQETQYF.

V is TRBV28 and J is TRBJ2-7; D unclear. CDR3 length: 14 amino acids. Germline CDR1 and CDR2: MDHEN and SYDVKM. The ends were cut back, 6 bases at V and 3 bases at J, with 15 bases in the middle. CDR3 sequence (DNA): TGTGCCAGCAGACAACCGGGTCAGAACTACGAGCAGTACTTC. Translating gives CASRQPGQNYEQYF.

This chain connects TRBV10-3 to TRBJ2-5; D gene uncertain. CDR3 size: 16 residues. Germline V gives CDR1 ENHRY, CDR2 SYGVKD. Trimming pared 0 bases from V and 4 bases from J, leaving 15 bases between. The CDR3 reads CAISESLGPRGETQYF. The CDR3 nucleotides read TGTGCCATCAGTGAGTCCTTGGGCCCCCGCGGAGAGACCCAGTACTTC.

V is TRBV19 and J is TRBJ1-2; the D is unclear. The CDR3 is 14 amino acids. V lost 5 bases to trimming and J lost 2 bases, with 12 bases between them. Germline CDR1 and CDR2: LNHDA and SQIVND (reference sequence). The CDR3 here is CASSPGVDNYGYTF. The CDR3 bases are TGTGCCAGTAGTCCCGGCGTTGACAACTATGGCTACACCTTC.

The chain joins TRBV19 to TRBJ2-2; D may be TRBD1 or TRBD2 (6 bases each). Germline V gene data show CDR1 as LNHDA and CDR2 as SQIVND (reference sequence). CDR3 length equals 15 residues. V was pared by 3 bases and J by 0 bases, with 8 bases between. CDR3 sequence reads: CASSIRGPNTGELFF. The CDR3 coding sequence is TGTGCCAGTAGTATCCGGGGGCCGAACACCGGGGAGCTGTTTTTT.

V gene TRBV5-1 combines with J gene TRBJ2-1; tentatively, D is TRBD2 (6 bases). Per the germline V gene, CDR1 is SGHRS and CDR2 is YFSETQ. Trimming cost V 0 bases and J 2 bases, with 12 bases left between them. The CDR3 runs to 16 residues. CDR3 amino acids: CASSLAGGVAYNEQFF. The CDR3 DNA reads TGCGCCAGCAGCTTGGCCGGAGGGGTAGCCTACAATGAGCAGTTCTTC.

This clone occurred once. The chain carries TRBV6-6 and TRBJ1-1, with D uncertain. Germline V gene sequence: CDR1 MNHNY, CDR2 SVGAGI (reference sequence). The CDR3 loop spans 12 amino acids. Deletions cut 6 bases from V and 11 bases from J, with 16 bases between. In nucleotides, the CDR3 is TGTGCCAGCAGCCCGCCCGGACTGTGGGCTTTCTTT. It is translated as CASSPPGLWAFF.

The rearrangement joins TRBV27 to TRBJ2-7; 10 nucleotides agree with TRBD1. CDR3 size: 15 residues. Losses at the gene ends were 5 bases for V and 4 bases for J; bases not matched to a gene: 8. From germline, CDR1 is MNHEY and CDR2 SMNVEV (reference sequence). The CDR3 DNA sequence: TGTGCCAGCAGTACCGGGACAGGGGATCGTTACGAGCAGTACTTC. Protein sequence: CASSTGTGDRYEQYF.

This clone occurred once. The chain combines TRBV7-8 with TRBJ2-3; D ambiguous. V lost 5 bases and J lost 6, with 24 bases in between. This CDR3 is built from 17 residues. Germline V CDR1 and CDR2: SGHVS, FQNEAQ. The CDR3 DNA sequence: TGTGCCAGCAGCCCGCACCGCCCCGGTAGGCCCGGGGATACGCAGTATTTT. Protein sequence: CASSPHRPGRPGDTQYF. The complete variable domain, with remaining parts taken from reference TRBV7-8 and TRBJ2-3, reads GAGVSQSPRYKVAKRGQDVALRCDPISGHVSLFWYQQALGQGPEFLTYFQNEAQLDKSGLPSDRFFAERPEGSVSTLKIQRTQQEDSAVYLCASSPHRPGRPGDTQYFGPGTRLTVL.